Below are 18 T cell receptor beta chains sequenced from a single sample in a study of T-cell reconstitution after alpha-beta-depleted transplantation in children. The TCRbeta library incorporated unique molecular identifiers. TCRdb re-called the PCR reads with MiXCR, one entry per CDR3 protein. The data show fewer than 1 million distinct CDR3 sequences, less than 20% seen once. Source: PBMCs, mostly from graft donor cells, taken 360 days after TCRalphabeta/CD19-depleted stem cell transplant. These receptors were taken from a male patient under 18 who had a stem cell transplant for acute lymphoblastic leukemia, so the T cells may come from the graft donor.

This clonotype was picked up many times. The V gene is TRBV24-1, the J gene TRBJ2-3; D not resolved. The CDR3 runs 15 residues. The germline V gene has CDR1 KGHDR and CDR2 SFDVKD. The V gene lost 1 base and the J gene lost 5 bases, with 12 bases spanning the gap. CDR3 in DNA: TGTGCCACCAGTGATTTCCGAGGAGCGCTAGATACGCAGTATTTT. Its protein product is CATSDFRGALDTQYF.

This clonotype turned up a few times. This chain joins TRBV27 and TRBJ2-7; 9 nucleotides line up with TRBD1. The length of the CDR3 is 14 residues. Germline V gives CDR1 MNHEY, CDR2 SMNVEV (reference sequence). V trimming: 7 bases; J trimming: 4 bases; junction bases outside the gene matches: 8. The CDR3 DNA follows: TGTGCCAGCATTCCCCGGGACAGGGCTTACGAGCAGTACTTC. This translates into CASIPRDRAYEQYF.

This clonotype was observed at least ten times. The chain is built from TRBV5-1 and TRBJ1-1; no clear D gene. The CDR3 consists of 16 residues. Trimming pared 0 bases from V and 3 bases from J, leaving 15 bases between. The germline CDR1 and CDR2 sequences are SGHRS and YFSETQ. CDR3 protein: CASSLDLGVLDTEAFF. The DNA of the CDR3 is TGCGCCAGCAGCTTGGACCTCGGGGTCTTGGACACTGAAGCTTTCTTT.

This clonotype came up a few times. V and J are TRBV15 and TRBJ1-1; perhaps TRBD1 as D (6 bases). This CDR3 region has 14 residues. Trimming pared 4 bases from V and 0 bases from J, leaving 9 bases between. Per germline, CDR1 LNHNV and CDR2 YYDKDF (reference sequence). CDR3 nucleotides: TGTGCCACCAGCAAGGGACAACTGAACACTGAAGCTTTCTTT. As protein: CATSKGQLNTEAFF.

In this sample, this clonotype turned up a few times. This chain joins TRBV20-1 and TRBJ2-1; 7 bases agree with TRBD2. This CDR3 has 16 residues. J was trimmed by 4 bases and V by 0 bases; bases with no gene match: 9. Germline CDR1 is DFQATT and CDR2 is SNEGSKA (reference sequence). CDR3 in DNA: TGCAGTGCTAGAGACCAGGGACTACTCATTTACAATGAGCAGTTCTTC. It is translated as CSARDQGLLIYNEQFF.

This clonotype has at least ten counts. This sequence joins TRBV7-9 and TRBJ1-2, with TRBD1 matching 7 bases. V lost 5 bases and J lost 0; bases outside the gene matches: 15. The CDR3 consists of 18 residues. Germline assignment: CDR1 SEHNR and CDR2 FQNEAQ (reference sequence). This chain's CDR3 is CASSRPEGQTPANYGYTF. CDR3 DNA: TGTGCCAGCAGCCGACCCGAGGGACAGACCCCAGCTAACTATGGCTACACCTTC. Complete variable domain (other parts from reference TRBV7-9 and TRBJ1-2): DTGVSQNPRHKITKRGQNVTFRCDPISEHNRLYWYRQTLGQGPEFLTYFQNEAQLEKSRLLSDRFSAERPKGSFSTLEIQRTEQGDSAMYLCASSRPEGQTPANYGYTFGSGTRLTVV.

This clonotype was seen only a few times. A far larger clone lies a single base away; this is likely a read error. This chain uses TRBV7-2 with TRBJ2-1; D is undetermined. Germline V gives CDR1 SGHTA, CDR2 FQGNSA. The CDR3 totals 11 residues. In DNA, the CDR3 is TGTGCCAGCACCTTAGTCAATGAGCAGTTCTTC. Amino acids: CASTLVNEQFF.

In its sample, this clonotype was seen a few times. The chain has TRBV18 and TRBJ2-7, with 7 bases matching TRBD1. CDR1 KGHSH and CDR2 LQKENI come from the germline V gene. J was trimmed by 3 bases and V by 4 bases; bases with no gene match: 6. The CDR3 length is 14 residues. The CDR3 region is CASSQTGSVYEQYF. The DNA for the CDR3 is TGTGCCAGCTCACAGACAGGGTCAGTCTACGAGCAGTACTTC.

This clonotype appeared a few times. The chain recombines TRBV3-1 with TRBJ1-5; possibly TRBD1 for D (6 bases). Germline V gives CDR1 LGHDT, CDR2 YNNKEL (reference sequence). The CDR3 is 16 amino acids. Trimming took 0 bases from V and 5 from J, leaving 14 bases between them. The CDR3: CASSQDVGGGDQPQHF. The CDR3 bases are TGTGCCAGCAGCCAAGATGTGGGGGGCGGAGATCAGCCCCAGCATTTT. The full variable domain, with the rest looked up from reference TRBV3-1 and TRBJ1-5, is DTAVSQTPKYLVTQMGNDKSIKCEQNLGHDTMYWYKQDSKKFLKIMFSYNNKELIINETVPNRFSPKSPDKAHLNLHINSLELGDSAVYFCASSQDVGGGDQPQHFGDGTRLSIL.

The chain combines TRBV29-1 with TRBJ2-2; 8 nucleotides line up with TRBD2. Per germline, CDR1 SQVTM and CDR2 ANQGSEA. The CDR3 loop spans 13 amino acids. V gave up 6 bases and J gave up 5 bases; unmatched junction bases: 5. The CDR3 region is CSVEGLVTGELFF. As DNA, the CDR3 is TGCAGCGTAGAGGGACTAGTGACCGGGGAGCTGTTTTTT.

This chain connects TRBV15 to TRBJ1-2; 7 bases align to TRBD1. The CDR3 has 15 residues. From germline, CDR1 is LNHNV and CDR2 YYDKDF (reference sequence). The V gene end was trimmed by 2 bases and the J gene end by 4 bases; junction bases not matched to a gene: 7. Here the CDR3 DNA reads TGTGCCACCAGCAGAAGTTCGGGACAGCTCTATGGCTACACCTTC. It translates to CATSRSSGQLYGYTF.

This clonotype was detected only a few times. The chain's CDR3 is CASSDEGTGTAAGYTF. The DNA of the CDR3 is TGTGCCAGCAGTGATGAGGGGACAGGGACCGCTGCAGGCTACACCTTC. This chain uses TRBV2 with TRBJ1-2; 9 positions match TRBD1. Looked up from germline, CDR1 is SNHLY and CDR2 is FYNNEI. Trimming took 3 bases from V and 8 from J; bases not matched to a gene: 13. This CDR3 is 16 amino acids long.

This clonotype was seen a few times. The gene calls are TRBV12-3 or TRBV12-4 and TRBJ2-5; perhaps TRBD1 as D (6 bases). The CDR3 has 12 amino acids. The V gene lost 6 bases and the J gene lost 7 bases, with 12 bases spanning the gap. CDR3 coding DNA: TGTGCCAGCAGACAGGGCTTTGGGACCCAGTACTTC. This translates into CASRQGFGTQYF.

This clonotype was recorded at least ten times. This chain joins TRBV20-1 and TRBJ2-2; 8 bases are a match to TRBD1. This CDR3 is built from 15 residues. Germline V CDR1 and CDR2: DFQATT, SNEGSKA (reference sequence). The V gene end was trimmed by 6 bases and the J gene end by 5 bases; junction bases not matched to a gene: 11. This CDR3 reads CSAALGQGMTGELFF. Here the CDR3 DNA reads TGCAGTGCGGCTTTAGGACAGGGTATGACCGGGGAGCTGTTTTTT.

The genes are TRBV10-2 and TRBJ2-7, with D perhaps given as TRBD1 or TRBD2 (7 bases each). V lost 8 bases, J lost 2 bases, and 16 bases lay in between. Germline CDR1 is WSHSY and CDR2 is SAAADI. This CDR3 spans 14 amino acids. DNA for the CDR3: TGCGCCAGCGGGGGGGGACAGCCTCCCTACGAGCAGTACTTC. Protein product: CASGGGQPPYEQYF.

This clonotype was picked up many times. The V call is TRBV5-1, the J call TRBJ2-7, with D tentatively TRBD1 (5 bases). The germline CDR1 and CDR2 sequences are SGHRS and YFSETQ. The CDR3 extends over 14 amino acids. Trimming took off 4 bases at V and 5 bases at J, with 16 bases between the two ends. The CDR3 sequence: CASSKQAITDEQYF. Written as DNA, the CDR3 is TGCGCCAGCAGCAAACAGGCTATCACGGACGAGCAGTACTTC. Full variable domain (remainder filled in from reference TRBV5-1 and TRBJ2-7): KAGVTQTPRYLIKTRGQQVTLSCSPISGHRSVSWYQQTPGQGLQFLFEYFSETQRNKGNFPGRFSGRQFSNSRSEMNVSTLELGDSALYLCASSKQAITDEQYFGPGTRLTVT.

This clonotype was counted a few times. The chain has TRBV3-1 and TRBJ1-4; D not certain. Trimming shortened V by 0 bases and J by 8 bases, and 10 bases separated the two germline ends. The CDR3 is 14 residues long. Germline values: CDR1 LGHDT, CDR2 YNNKEL (reference sequence). The CDR3: CASSQDGLGEKLFF. For the CDR3, the DNA is TGTGCCAGCAGCCAAGACGGCCTAGGGGAAAAACTGTTTTTT.

This clonotype has more than one count but fewer than ten. The chain carries TRBV4-2 and TRBJ2-7; tentative D call: TRBD2 (6 bases). Trimming removed 1 base at V and 3 bases at J, with 13 bases between. CDR3 length equals 15 residues. Germline V gene data show CDR1 as LGHNA and CDR2 as YNFKEQ. CDR3 amino acids: CASSQVDSGFYEQYF. CDR3 coding DNA: TGTGCCAGCAGCCAAGTGGATAGCGGTTTCTACGAGCAGTACTTC.